The rows below give T cell receptor beta chains drawn from one sample of a study of a mutant IDH1 vaccine in newly diagnosed glioma. The antigens for these receptors are not known. The repertoire was sequenced with immunoSEQ multiplex PCR; TCRdb's copy has only in-frame clones and lacks some. The profile shows over 55,000 clones, around 80% of them singletons. Sequencing used PBMCs, obtained from a glioma patient whose treatment included an IDH1 peptide vaccine. These receptors all stem from a man aged 30 to 45 with glioma. Each CDR3 is given with its conserved first and last residue. The D gene is left open where the match is weak. Not all rows give a size; the values are once, few, many and, for expanded clones, a class.

TRBV9	.	TRBJ2-3	TRBD2	TGTGCCAGCAGCGTTGGGACTAGCGGGATTACAGATACGCAGTATTTT	CASSVGTSGITDTQYF
TRBV5-1	once	TRBJ2-7	TRBD1	TGCGCCAGCAGCCTACGGACAGGGGAATCCGAGCAGTACTTC	CASSLRTGESEQYF
TRBV4-2	.	TRBJ2-1	TRBD2	TGTGCCAGCAGCCACGGACTAGCGGGGGGACCGGTCTATGAGCAGTTCTTC	CASSHGLAGGPVYEQFF
TRBV27	.	TRBJ2-7	.	TGTGCCAGCCTCATAACGGGCCTTAGCTACGAGCAGTACTTC	CASLITGLSYEQYF
TRBV28	.	TRBJ2-7	TRBD2	TGTGCCAGCAGCAGCTCAAGGCGGAGCGGGAGAGGCGAGCAGTACTTC	CASSSSRRSGRGEQYF
TRBV6-1	.	TRBJ1-5	TRBD1	TGTGCCAGCAGTGAAGTTGAGGGGGCCGGCAATCAGCCCCAGCATTTT	CASSEVEGAGNQPQHF
TRBV5-1	.	TRBJ1-4	.	TGCGCCAGCAGTTTAACAGGCCTGGGGGAAAAACTGTTTTTT	CASSLTGLGEKLFF
TRBV27	.	TRBJ2-7	TRBD1	TGTGCCAGCAGTTTATCGACAGGGACCTACGAGCAGTACTTC	CASSLSTGTYEQYF
TRBV7-9	.	TRBJ1-2	TRBD1	TGTGCCAGCAGCTTGACAGGGGGTGGGGATGGCTACACCTTC	CASSLTGGGDGYTF
TRBV5-1	.	TRBJ2-1	TRBD2	TGCGCCGGACAGCGGGAGGGTAACAATGAGCAGTTCTTC	CAGQREGNNEQFF
TRBV5-4	.	TRBJ2-3	TRBD1	TGTGCCAGCAGCCCTTGGACAGGGTTTGATACGCAGTATTTT	CASSPWTGFDTQYF
TRBV14	once	TRBJ2-7	TRBD1	TGTGCCAGCAGCCAAGCGGGACAGGGAAAAGGGGCCTACGAGCAGTACTTC	CASSQAGQGKGAYEQYF
TRBV6-6	.	TRBJ2-5	.	TGTGCCAGCAGTTACGACAGGGAGACCCAGTACTTC	CASSYDRETQYF
TRBV19	.	TRBJ1-2	.	TGTGCCACCTCGGACAGAAGACTAGCTAACTATGGCTACACCTTC	CATSDRRLANYGYTF
TRBV2	.	TRBJ2-3	TRBD2	TGTGCCAGCAGTCCATGGACTAGCTCTAGCACAGATACGCAGTATTTT	CASSPWTSSSTDTQYF
TRBV5-1	once	TRBJ2-1	.	TGCGCCAGCAGCTTGGAGCAGGGCTCCTACAATGAGCAGTTCTTC	CASSLEQGSYNEQFF
TRBV23-1	once	TRBJ2-2	TRBD2	TGCGCCAGCAGTCAATCGCGGGGGGGCACCGGGGAGCTGTTTTTT	CASSQSRGGTGELFF
TRBV27	.	TRBJ1-5	.	TGTGCCAGCAGGTCGACTCAGGGTGACTGGAGCAATCAGCCCCAGCATTTT	CASRSTQGDWSNQPQHF
TRBV7-6	.	TRBJ2-7	TRBD2	TGTGCCAGCAGCTTAGTAGCGGGGGGATTCTCCTACGAGCAGTACTTC	CASSLVAGGFSYEQYF
TRBV29-1	.	TRBJ2-7	.	TGCAGCGTTGAAGATAGTCGGGCGACAGGGAGGAACGAGCAGTACTTC	CSVEDSRATGRNEQYF
TRBV19	.	TRBJ1-2	TRBD1	TGTGCCAGTAGTGACAGGGAGCCATATGGCTACACCTTC	CASSDREPYGYTF
TRBV11-2	.	TRBJ2-3	.	TGTGCCAGCAGTATAATAGCTATAGGAGATACGCAGTATTTT	CASSIIAIGDTQYF
TRBV11-2	.	TRBJ1-5	.	TGTGCCAGCAGCTTTGTTGCGCGAACGTCGAGCAATCAGCCCCAGCATTTT	CASSFVARTSSNQPQHF
TRBV5-5	.	TRBJ1-4	TRBD1	TGTGCCAGCAGCGCGGGGACAGGGAGGTTAGAAAAACTGTTTTTT	CASSAGTGRLEKLFF
TRBV19	.	TRBJ1-5	.	TGTGCCAGTAGTATAGTATCCGGGATGAGCAATCAGCCCCAGCATTTT	CASSIVSGMSNQPQHF
TRBV28	.	TRBJ2-6	TRBD1	TGTGCCAGCAGCCCGCCCGGCCCGGGACAGGTCTACTCTGGGGCCAACGTCCTGACTTTC	CASSPPGPGQVYSGANVLTF
TRBV6-1	.	TRBJ2-7	TRBD1	TGTGCCAGCAGTGAAGCGCTCGGGTGGAAGGGGGCCTTCTCCTACGAGCAGTACTTC	CASSEALGWKGAFSYEQYF
TRBV7-9	.	TRBJ2-2	.	TGTGCCAGCAGCCCCCCCATCGGGGTAGGGACCGGGGAGCTGTTTTTT	CASSPPIGVGTGELFF
TRBV11-1	few	TRBJ1-1	.	TGTGCCAGCAGCTTCGGACGGGACACTGAAGCTTTCTTT	CASSFGRDTEAFF
TRBV7-2	.	TRBJ2-5	.	TGTGCCAGCAGCTTACCCAGCGGGGAGACCCAGTACTTC	CASSLPSGETQYF
TRBV28	.	TRBJ1-2	TRBD1	TGTGCCAGCACCTCACCAGGGGGCGGTGGCTACACCTTC	CASTSPGGGGYTF
TRBV11-2	.	TRBJ2-3	TRBD1	TGTGCCAGCAGCAAAAGGGCGACAGGGGATGATACGCAGTATTTT	CASSKRATGDDTQYF
TRBV6-5	.	TRBJ2-7	TRBD1	TGTGCCAGCAAGGGGACAGGGGGATCCTACGAGCAGTACTTC	CASKGTGGSYEQYF
TRBV6-1	.	TRBJ1-1	.	TGTGCCAGCAGTGCGGGAGGCGGGAACACTGAAGCTTTCTTT	CASSAGGGNTEAFF
TRBV28	.	TRBJ1-1	TRBD1	TGTGCCAGCAGTTTAGGGACAGGGTCTGAAGCTTTCTTT	CASSLGTGSEAFF
TRBV2	.	TRBJ1-1	.	TGTGCCAGCAGCATAGGACAGAACACTGAAGCTTTCTTT	CASSIGQNTEAFF
TRBV2	once	TRBJ2-7	TRBD2	TGTGCCAGCAGAGACGGACTAGCGGTTACCTACGAGCAGTACTTC	CASRDGLAVTYEQYF
TRBV5-1	.	TRBJ2-7	TRBD1	TGCGCCAGCAGCTTTACAGGGGGGGAGCAGTACTTC	CASSFTGGEQYF
TRBV4-2	.	TRBJ2-3	TRBD2	TGTGCCAGCAGCCAAGGGATTCCTAGCGGGGGGACAGATACGCAGTATTTT	CASSQGIPSGGTDTQYF
TRBV9	.	TRBJ2-5	TRBD2	TGTGCCAGCAGCGAGTCCGAAATTAGCGGGGGCCTCCAAGAGACCCAGTACTTC	CASSESEISGGLQETQYF
TRBV2	.	TRBJ2-3	TRBD1	TGTGCCAGCAGCTCCTTGGACAGGGGCCCCCCAGATACGCAGTATTTT	CASSSLDRGPPDTQYF
TRBV28	.	TRBJ2-7	.	TGTGCCAGCAGTTTTCGTCGGTACGAGCAGTACTTC	CASSFRRYEQYF
TRBV7-2	.	TRBJ2-6	.	TGTGCCAGCAGCCCAGGGGGGACCTCTGGGGCCAACGTCCTGACTTTC	CASSPGGTSGANVLTF
TRBV5-1	.	TRBJ2-5	.	TGCGCCAGCAGCTTGGACCCCCCCGAGACCCAGTACTTC	CASSLDPPETQYF
TRBV27	once	TRBJ1-3	.	TGTGCCAGCAGTCCCTCCCCCTCTGGAAACACCATATATTTT	CASSPSPSGNTIYF
TRBV29-1	once	TRBJ1-1	.	TGCAGCGCCGCGAGAGAGGGAGGAAAAAGCACTGAAGCTTTCTTT	CSAAREGGKSTEAFF
TRBV21-1	.	TRBJ2-1	.	TGTGCCAGCAGTCTGCGGAGGGACTCTGAATACAATGAGCAGTTCTTC	CASSLRRDSEYNEQFF
TRBV15	.	TRBJ2-7	.	TGTGCCACCAGCAGAGATCCCCCGTCGGGCCACGAGCAGTACTTC	CATSRDPPSGHEQYF